This TCR beta chain was sequenced during a study of response to subunit inactivated influenza vaccine. General observations from the study: Every seasonal influenza vaccination brings in few new T cells, the authors suggested.

This clonotype has just a few counts. The antigen is unknown. CDR3 length equals 15 residues. V lost 0 bases and J lost 4; bases outside the gene matches: 7. Germline CDR1 DFQATT, CDR2 SNEGSKA (reference sequence). TCRdb redid the calling of the RT-PCR reads with MiXCR, one entry per CDR3 protein. The sample contains more than 600,000 distinct CDR3 sequences, around 18% of which appear only once. The rearrangement links TRBV20-1 to TRBJ2-5, with 8 bases that match TRBD1. The sequence was obtained from a man in his fifties who received an inactivated influenza vaccine. The material was PBMCs from blood, obtained 5 days after vaccination. CDR3 sequence (DNA): TGCAGTGCTAGAGATGCTGACAGGGGCCCAGAGACCCAGTACTTC. It translates to CSARDADRGPETQYF.